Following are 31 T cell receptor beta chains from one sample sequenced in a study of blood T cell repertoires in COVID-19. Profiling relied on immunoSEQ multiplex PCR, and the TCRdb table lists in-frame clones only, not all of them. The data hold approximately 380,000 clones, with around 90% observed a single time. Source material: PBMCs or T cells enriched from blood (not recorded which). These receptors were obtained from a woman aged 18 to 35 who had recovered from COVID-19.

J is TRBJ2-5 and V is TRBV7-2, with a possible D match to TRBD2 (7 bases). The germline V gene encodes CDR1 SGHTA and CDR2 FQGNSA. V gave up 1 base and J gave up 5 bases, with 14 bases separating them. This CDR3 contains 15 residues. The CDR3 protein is CASSLEAGAGETQYF. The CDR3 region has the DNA TGTGCCAGCAGCTTAGAGGCGGGGGCAGGGGAGACCCAGTACTTC.

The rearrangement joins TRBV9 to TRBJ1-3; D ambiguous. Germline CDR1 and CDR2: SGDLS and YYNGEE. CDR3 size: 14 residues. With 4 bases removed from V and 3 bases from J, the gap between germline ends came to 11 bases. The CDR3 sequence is CASSLRRDGNTIYF. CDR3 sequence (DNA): TGTGCCAGCAGCCTTAGACGGGATGGAAACACCATATATTTT. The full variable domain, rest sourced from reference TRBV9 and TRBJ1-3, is DSGVTQTPKHLITATGQRVTLRCSPRSGDLSVYWYQQSLDQGLQFLIQYYNGEERAKGNILERFSAQQFPDLHSELNLSSLELGDSALYFCASSLRRDGNTIYFGEGSWLTVV.

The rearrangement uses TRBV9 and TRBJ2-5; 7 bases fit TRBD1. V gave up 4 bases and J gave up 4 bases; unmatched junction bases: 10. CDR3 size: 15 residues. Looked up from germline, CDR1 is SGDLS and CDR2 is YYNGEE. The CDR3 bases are TGTGCCAGCAGCAACCCCGGGACAGTTAGAGAGACCCAGTACTTC. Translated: CASSNPGTVRETQYF.

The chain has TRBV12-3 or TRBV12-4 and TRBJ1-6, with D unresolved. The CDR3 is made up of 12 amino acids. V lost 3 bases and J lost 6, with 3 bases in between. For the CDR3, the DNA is TGTGCCAGCAGTTTCAGTAATTCACCCCTCCACTTT. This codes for CASSFSNSPLHF.

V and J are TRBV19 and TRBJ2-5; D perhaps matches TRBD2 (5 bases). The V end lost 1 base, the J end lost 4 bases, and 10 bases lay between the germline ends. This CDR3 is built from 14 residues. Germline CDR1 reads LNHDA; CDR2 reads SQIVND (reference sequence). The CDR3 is CASSIGSGGETQYF. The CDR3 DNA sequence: TGTGCCAGTAGTATAGGTTCAGGAGGAGAGACCCAGTACTTC.

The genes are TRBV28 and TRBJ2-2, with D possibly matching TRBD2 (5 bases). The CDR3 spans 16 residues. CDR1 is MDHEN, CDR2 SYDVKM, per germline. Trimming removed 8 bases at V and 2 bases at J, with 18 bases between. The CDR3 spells CASCQTIKRNTGELFF. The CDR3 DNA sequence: TGTGCCAGCTGCCAGACTATCAAGCGAAACACCGGGGAGCTGTTTTTT.

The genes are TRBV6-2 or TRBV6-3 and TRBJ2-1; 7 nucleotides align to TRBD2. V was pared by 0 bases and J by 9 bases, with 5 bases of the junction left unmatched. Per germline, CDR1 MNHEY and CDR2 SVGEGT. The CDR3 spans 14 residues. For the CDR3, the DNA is TGTGCCAGCAGTTACTCGATGCGGGGGAGTGAGCAGTTCTTC. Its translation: CASSYSMRGSEQFF.

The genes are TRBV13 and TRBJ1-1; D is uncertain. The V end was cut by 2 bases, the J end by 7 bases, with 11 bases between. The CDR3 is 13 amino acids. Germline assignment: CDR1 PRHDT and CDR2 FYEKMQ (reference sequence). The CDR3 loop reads CASSLMAGLEAFF. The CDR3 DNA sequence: TGTGCCAGCAGCTTAATGGCGGGCCTTGAAGCTTTCTTT.

The CDR3 loop reads CASSLLRSDYGYTF. The CDR3 region has the DNA TGTGCCAGCAGCTTACTACGGAGTGACTATGGCTACACCTTC. The V call is TRBV5-6, the J call TRBJ1-2, with unresolved D. This CDR3 contains 14 residues. Trimming pared 2 bases from V and 3 bases from J, leaving 11 bases between. Germline values: CDR1 SGHDT, CDR2 YYEEEE.

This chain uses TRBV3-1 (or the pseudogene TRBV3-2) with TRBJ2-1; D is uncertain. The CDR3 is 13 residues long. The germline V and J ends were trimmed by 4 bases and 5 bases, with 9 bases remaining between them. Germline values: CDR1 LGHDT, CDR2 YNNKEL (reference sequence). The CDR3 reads CASSPRSHNEQFF. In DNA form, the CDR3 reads TGTGCCAGCAGCCCTCGGTCCCACAATGAGCAGTTCTTC.

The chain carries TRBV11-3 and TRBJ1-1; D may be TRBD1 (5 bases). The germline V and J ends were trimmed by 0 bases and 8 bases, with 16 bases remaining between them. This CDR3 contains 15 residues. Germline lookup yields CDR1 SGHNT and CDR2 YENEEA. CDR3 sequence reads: CASSLETGGGEEAFF. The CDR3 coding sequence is TGTGCCAGCAGCTTAGAAACGGGCGGGGGGGAAGAAGCTTTCTTT.

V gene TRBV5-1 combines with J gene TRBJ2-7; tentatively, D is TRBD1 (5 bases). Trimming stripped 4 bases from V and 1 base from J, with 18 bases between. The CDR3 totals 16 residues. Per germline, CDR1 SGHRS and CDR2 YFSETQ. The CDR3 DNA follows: TGCGCCAGCAGCCTACCGGAAGACAGCCGATCCTACGAGCAGTACTTC. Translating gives CASSLPEDSRSYEQYF.

The CDR3 DNA follows: TGTGCCAGTACCCGGAACACTGAAGCTTTCTTT. Protein sequence: CASTRNTEAFF. This rearrangement joins TRBV19 to TRBJ1-1; D call uncertain. This CDR3 region has 11 residues. Per the germline V gene, CDR1 is LNHDA and CDR2 is SQIVND (reference sequence). Trimming stripped 7 bases from V and 1 base from J, with 4 bases between.

CDR3: CASSPGQGISPLHF. Written as DNA, the CDR3 is TGTGCCAGCTCACCGGGACAGGGGATTTCACCCCTCCACTTT. This chain uses TRBV18 with TRBJ1-6; 10 bases line up with TRBD1. The CDR3 has 14 amino acids. Germline loops: CDR1 KGHSH, CDR2 LQKENI. The V segment lost 3 bases and the J segment 9 bases; nucleotides outside the gene matches: 2.

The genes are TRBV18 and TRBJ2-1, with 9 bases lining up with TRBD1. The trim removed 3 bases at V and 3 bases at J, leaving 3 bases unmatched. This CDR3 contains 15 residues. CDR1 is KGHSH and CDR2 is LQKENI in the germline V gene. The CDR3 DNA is TGTGCCAGCTCACCTGTGGGACAGGGCTACAATGAGCAGTTCTTC. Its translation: CASSPVGQGYNEQFF.

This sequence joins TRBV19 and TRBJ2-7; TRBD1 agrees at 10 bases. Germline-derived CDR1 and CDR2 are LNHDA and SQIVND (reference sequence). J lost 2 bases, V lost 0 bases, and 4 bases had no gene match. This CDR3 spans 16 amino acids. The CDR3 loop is CASSIDRDRGTYEQYF. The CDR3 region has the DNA TGTGCCAGTAGTATAGACCGGGACAGGGGTACCTACGAGCAGTACTTC.

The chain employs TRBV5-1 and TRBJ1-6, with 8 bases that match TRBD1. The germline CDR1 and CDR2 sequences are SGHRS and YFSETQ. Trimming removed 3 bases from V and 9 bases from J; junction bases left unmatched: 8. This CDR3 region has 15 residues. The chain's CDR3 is CASSSDGQGSSPLHF. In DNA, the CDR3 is TGCGCCAGCAGCTCGGACGGACAGGGAAGTTCACCCCTCCACTTT.

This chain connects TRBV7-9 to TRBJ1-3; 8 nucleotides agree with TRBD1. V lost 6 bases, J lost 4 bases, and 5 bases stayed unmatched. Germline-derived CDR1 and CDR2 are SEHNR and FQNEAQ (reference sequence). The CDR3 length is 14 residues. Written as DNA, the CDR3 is TGTGCCAGCAGGACAGGGGCCGGGGGAAACACCATATATTTT. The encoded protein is CASRTGAGGNTIYF.

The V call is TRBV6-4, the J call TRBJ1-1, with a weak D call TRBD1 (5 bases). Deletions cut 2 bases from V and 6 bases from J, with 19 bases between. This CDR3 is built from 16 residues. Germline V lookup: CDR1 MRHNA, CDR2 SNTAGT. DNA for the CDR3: TGTGCCAGCAGTGACCCGCCGAGCAGGGTACCCGCTGAAGCTTTCTTT. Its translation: CASSDPPSRVPAEAFF.

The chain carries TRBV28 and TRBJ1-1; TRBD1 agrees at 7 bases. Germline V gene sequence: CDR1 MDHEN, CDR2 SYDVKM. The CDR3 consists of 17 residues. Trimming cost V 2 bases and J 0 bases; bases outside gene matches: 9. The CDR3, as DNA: TGTGCCAGCAGTTTAGGAGAAGACAGGGCTATGAACACTGAAGCTTTCTTT. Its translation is CASSLGEDRAMNTEAFF.

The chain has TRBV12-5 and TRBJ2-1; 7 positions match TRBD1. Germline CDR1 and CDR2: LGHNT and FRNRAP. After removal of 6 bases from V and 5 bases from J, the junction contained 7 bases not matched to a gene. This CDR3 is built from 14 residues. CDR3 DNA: TGTGCTAGTGGGATCCGGGACAGTCACAATGAGCAGTTCTTC. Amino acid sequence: CASGIRDSHNEQFF.

As DNA, the CDR3 is TGTGCCAGCAGCGCAAGCTCGTTTGGGACCAGGACAGGCTTGGTGGAGACCCAGTACTTC. Translated, it gives CASSASSFGTRTGLVETQYF. The genes are TRBV9 and TRBJ2-5; 7 bases line up with TRBD1. The CDR3 has 20 residues. Losses at the gene ends were 3 bases for V and 5 bases for J; bases not matched to a gene: 25. Per the germline V gene, CDR1 is SGDLS and CDR2 is YYNGEE.

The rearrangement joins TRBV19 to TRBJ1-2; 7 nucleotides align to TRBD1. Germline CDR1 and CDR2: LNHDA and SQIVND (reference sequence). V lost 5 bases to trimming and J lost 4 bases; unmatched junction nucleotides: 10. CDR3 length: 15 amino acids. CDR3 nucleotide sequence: TGTGCCAGTAGTGTGGCCGGGACAGAGATCTATGGCTACACCTTC. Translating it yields CASSVAGTEIYGYTF.

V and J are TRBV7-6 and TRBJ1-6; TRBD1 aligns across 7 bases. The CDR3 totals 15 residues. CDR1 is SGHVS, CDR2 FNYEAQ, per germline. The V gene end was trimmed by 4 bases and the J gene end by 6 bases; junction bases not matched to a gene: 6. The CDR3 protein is CASSSSGQPNSPLHF. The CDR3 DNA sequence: TGTGCCAGCAGCTCCTCGGGACAGCCTAATTCACCCCTCCACTTT. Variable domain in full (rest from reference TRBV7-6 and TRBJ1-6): GAGVSQSPRYKVTKRGQDVALRCDPISGHVSLYWYRQALGQGPEFLTYFNYEAQQDKSGLPNDRFSAERPEGSISTLTIQRTEQRDSAMYRCASSSSGQPNSPLHFGNGTRLTVT.

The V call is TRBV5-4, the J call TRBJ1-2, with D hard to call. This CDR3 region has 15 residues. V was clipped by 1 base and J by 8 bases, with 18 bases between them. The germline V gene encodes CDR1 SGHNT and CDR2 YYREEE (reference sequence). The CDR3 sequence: CASSLLGSGVGGYTF. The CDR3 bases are TGTGCCAGCAGCTTGTTGGGCAGCGGGGTGGGCGGCTACACCTTC.

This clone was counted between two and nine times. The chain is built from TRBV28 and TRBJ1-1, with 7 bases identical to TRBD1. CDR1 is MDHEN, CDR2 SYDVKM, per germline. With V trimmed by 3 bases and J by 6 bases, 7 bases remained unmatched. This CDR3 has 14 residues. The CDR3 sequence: CASSLGGQAPEAFF. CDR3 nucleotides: TGTGCCAGCAGTTTGGGAGGACAGGCACCTGAAGCTTTCTTT.

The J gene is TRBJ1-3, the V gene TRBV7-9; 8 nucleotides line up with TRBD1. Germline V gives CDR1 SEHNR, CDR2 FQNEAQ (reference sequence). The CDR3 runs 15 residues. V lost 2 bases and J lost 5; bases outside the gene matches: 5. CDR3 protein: CASSLSGGLRNTIYF. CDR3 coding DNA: TGTGCCAGCAGCTTATCAGGGGGCCTTAGAAACACCATATATTTT.

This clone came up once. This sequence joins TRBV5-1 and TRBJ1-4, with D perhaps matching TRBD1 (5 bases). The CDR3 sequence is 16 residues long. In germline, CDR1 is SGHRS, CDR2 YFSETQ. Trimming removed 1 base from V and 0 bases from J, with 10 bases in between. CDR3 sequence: CASSLSGVTTNEKLFF. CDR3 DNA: TGCGCCAGCAGCTTGTCGGGGGTTACAACTAATGAAAAACTGTTTTTT.

Here the CDR3 reads CASSVAKTSGHYNEQFF. CDR3 sequence (DNA): TGTGCCAGCAGCGTAGCGAAGACTAGCGGACACTACAATGAGCAGTTCTTC. V gene TRBV9 combines with J gene TRBJ2-1; TRBD2 aligns across 9 bases. With 0 bases clipped from V and 3 bases from J, the junction kept 7 bases outside the gene matches. From germline, CDR1 is SGDLS and CDR2 YYNGEE. The CDR3 extends over 17 amino acids. Complete variable domain (other parts from reference TRBV9 and TRBJ2-1): DSGVTQTPKHLITATGQRVTLRCSPRSGDLSVYWYQQSLDQGLQFLIQYYNGEERAKGNILERFSAQQFPDLHSELNLSSLELGDSALYFCASSVAKTSGHYNEQFFGPGTRLTVL.

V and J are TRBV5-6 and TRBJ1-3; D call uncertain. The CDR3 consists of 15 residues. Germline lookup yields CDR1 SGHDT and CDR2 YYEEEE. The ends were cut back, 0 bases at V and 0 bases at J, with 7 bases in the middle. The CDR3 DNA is TGTGCCAGCAGCTTGGCTCAGGACTCTGGAAACACCATATATTTT. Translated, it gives CASSLAQDSGNTIYF.

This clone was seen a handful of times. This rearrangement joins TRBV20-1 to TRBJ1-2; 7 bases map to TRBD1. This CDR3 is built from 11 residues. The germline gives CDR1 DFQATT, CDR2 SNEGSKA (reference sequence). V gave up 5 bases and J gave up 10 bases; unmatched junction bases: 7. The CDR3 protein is CSAARDRAYTF. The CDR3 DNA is TGCAGTGCTGCCCGCGACAGGGCCTACACCTTC.